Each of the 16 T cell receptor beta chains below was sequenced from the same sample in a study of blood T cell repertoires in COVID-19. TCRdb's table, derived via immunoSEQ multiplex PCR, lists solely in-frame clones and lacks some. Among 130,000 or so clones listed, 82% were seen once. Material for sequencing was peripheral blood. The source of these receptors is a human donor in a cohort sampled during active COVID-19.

The CDR3 region has the DNA TGTGCCAGCAGTGAAGTCGCTAGCGGGGGGGCCGAGGGAGAGACCCAGTACTTC. This translates into CASSEVASGGAEGETQYF. The genes are TRBV6-1 and TRBJ2-5; TRBD2 matches at 12 bases. Looked up from germline, CDR1 is MNHNS and CDR2 is SASEGT. The CDR3 extends over 18 amino acids. Germline trimming cut 1 base from V and 4 bases from J; bases unmatched to any gene: 10.

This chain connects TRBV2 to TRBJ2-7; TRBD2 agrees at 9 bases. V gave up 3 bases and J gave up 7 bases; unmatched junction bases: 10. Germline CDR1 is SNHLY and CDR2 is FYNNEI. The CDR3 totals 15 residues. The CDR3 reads CASSEVPSGVGEQYF. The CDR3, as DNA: TGTGCCAGCAGTGAGGTCCCTAGCGGGGTAGGGGAGCAGTACTTC.

The CDR3 nucleotides read TGTGCCACCAGTGATCCAACCCCCGGGACAGGGTTAGAGACCCAGTACTTC. Translation gives CATSDPTPGTGLETQYF. J is TRBJ2-5 and V is TRBV24-1; 9 nucleotides match TRBD1. Germline V gives CDR1 KGHDR, CDR2 SFDVKD. V trimming: 3 bases; J trimming: 4 bases; junction bases outside the gene matches: 11. The CDR3 contains 17 residues.

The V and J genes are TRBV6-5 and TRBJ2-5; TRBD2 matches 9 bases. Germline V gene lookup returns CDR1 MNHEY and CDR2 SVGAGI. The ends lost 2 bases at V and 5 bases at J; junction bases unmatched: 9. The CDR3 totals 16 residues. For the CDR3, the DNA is TGTGCCAGCAGTTACGGGGGCGGGGGGGCCGGGGAGACCCAGTACTTC. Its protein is CASSYGGGGAGETQYF.

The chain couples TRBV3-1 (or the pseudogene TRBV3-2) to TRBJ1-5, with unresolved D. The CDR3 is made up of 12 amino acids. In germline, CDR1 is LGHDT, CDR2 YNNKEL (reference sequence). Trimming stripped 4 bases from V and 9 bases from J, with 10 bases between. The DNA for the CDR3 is TGTGCCAGCAGCCTCGAATCGGGGCCCCAGCATTTT. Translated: CASSLESGPQHF.

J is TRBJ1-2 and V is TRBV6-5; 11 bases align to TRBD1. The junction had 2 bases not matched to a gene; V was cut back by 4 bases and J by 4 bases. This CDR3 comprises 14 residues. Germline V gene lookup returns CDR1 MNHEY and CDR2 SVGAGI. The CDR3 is CASSSGTGGYGYTF. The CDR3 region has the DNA TGTGCCAGCAGTTCCGGGACAGGGGGCTATGGCTACACCTTC.

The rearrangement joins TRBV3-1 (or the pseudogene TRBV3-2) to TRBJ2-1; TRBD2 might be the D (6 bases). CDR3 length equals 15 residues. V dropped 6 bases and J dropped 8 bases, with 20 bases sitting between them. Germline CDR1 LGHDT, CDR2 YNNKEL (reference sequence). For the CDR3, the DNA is TGTGCCAGCAGTCCAAACCCGGGAGTTGTCCATGAGCAGTTCTTC. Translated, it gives CASSPNPGVVHEQFF.

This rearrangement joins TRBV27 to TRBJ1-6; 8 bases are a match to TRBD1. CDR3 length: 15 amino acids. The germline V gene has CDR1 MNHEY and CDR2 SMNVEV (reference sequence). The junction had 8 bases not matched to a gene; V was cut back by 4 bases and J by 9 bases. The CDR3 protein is CASSSGTGGFSPLHF. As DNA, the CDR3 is TGTGCCAGCAGTTCGGGGACAGGCGGGTTTTCACCCCTCCACTTT.

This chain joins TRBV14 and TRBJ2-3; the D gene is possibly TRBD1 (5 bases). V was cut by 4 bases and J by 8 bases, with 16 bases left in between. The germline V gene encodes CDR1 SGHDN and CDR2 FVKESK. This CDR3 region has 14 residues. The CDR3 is CASSPGPRVGTQYF. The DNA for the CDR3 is TGTGCCAGCAGCCCAGGGCCCAGGGTGGGTACGCAGTATTTT.

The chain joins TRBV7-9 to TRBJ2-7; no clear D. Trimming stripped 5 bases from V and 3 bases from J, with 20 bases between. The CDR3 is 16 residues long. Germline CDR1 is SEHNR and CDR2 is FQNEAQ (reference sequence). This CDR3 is CASSPPLVIADYEQYF. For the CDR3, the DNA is TGTGCCAGCAGCCCACCCCTCGTGATAGCCGACTACGAGCAGTACTTC.

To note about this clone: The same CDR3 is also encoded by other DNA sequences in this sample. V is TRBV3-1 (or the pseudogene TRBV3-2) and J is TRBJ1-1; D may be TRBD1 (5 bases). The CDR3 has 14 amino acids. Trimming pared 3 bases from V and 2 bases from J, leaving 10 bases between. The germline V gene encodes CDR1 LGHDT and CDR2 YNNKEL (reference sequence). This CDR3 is CASSQPQGNTEAFF. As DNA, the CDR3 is TGTGCCAGCAGCCAGCCCCAGGGTAACACTGAAGCTTTCTTT.

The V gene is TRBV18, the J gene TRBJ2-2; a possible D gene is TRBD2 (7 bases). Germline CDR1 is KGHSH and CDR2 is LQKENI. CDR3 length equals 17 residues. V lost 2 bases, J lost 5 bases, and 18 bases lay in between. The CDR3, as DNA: TGTGCCAGCTCACCAGAATTAAACGGGGGGCCGACCGGGGAGCTGTTTTTT. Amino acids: CASSPELNGGPTGELFF.

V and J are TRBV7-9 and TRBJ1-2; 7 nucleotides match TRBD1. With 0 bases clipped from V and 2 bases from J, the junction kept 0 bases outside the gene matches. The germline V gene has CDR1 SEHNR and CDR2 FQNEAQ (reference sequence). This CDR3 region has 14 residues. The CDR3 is CASSLAGQNYGYTF. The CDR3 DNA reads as TGTGCCAGCAGCTTAGCGGGACAGAACTATGGCTACACCTTC.

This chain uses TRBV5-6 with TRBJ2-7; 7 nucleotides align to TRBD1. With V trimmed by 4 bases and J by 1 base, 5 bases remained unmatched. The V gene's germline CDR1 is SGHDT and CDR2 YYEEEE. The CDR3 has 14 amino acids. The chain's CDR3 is CASSTPGQSYEQYF. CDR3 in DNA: TGTGCCAGCAGCACACCGGGACAGTCCTACGAGCAGTACTTC.

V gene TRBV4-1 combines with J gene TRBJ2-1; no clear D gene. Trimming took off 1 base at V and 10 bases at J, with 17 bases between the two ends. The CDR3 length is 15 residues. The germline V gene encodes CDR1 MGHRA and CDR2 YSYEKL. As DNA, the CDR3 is TGCGCCAGCAGCCAAGCCGGTCTAGTGGGTAGGGAGCAGTTCTTC. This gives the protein CASSQAGLVGREQFF.

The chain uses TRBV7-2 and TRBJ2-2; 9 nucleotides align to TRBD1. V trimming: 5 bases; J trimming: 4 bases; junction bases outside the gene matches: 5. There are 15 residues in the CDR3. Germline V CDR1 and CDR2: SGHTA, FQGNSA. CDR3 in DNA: TGTGCCAGCAGCCTTGGACAGGGGAGCACCGGGGAGCTGTTTTTT. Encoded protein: CASSLGQGSTGELFF.